Described below is a single T cell receptor beta chain sequence and its context. Antigen: not known. The selected patients with pancreatic ductal adenocarcinoma had surgery but no neoadjuvant therapy. The data stem from a study of T cells in pancreatic ductal adenocarcinoma. Study-level results: Results skew toward the minority of patients with early-stage disease. Compared with tumor, blood showed more total productive templates and roughly 8-fold more clonotypes. Mean clonality was about 0.12 in tumors and about 0.07 in blood, not significantly different. Tumor-versus-blood clonality comparisons may be biased toward lower tumor diversity.

TCRdb's copy holds only in-frame clones and misses some; the assay was immunoSEQ multiplex PCR. The sample lists over 85,000 clones, nearly 95% seen once, with about 3.4% in the top ten. Sample: PBMCs. This sequence originates from a human donor with pancreatic ductal adenocarcinoma.

This CDR3 reads CASSFFGGSGGELFF. As DNA, the CDR3 is TGTGCCAGCAGCTTTTTTGGCGGGAGCGGCGGGGAGCTGTTTTTT. The rearrangement uses TRBV7-9 and TRBJ2-2; 7 bases are a match to TRBD2. Germline lookup yields CDR1 SEHNR and CDR2 FQNEAQ (reference sequence). This CDR3 is built from 15 residues. The J segment lost 7 bases and the V segment lost 3 bases, leaving 8 bases of the junction unmatched.